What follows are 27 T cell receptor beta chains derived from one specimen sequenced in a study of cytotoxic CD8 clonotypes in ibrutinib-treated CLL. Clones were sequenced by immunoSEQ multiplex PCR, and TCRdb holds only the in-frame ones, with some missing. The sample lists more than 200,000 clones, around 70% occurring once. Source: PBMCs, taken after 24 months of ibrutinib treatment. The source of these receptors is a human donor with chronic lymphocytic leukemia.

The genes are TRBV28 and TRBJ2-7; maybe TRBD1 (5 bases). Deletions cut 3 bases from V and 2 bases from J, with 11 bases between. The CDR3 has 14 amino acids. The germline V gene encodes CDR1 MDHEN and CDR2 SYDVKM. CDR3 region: CASSLTEPAYEQYF. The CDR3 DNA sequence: TGTGCCAGCAGTTTGACAGAGCCTGCCTACGAGCAGTACTTC. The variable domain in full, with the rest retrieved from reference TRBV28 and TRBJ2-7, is DVKVTQSSRYLVKRTGEKVFLECVQDMDHENMFWYRQDPGLGLRLIYFSYDVKMKEKGDIPEGYSVSREKKERFSLILESASTNQTSMYLCASSLTEPAYEQYFGPGTRLTVT.

CDR3 in amino acids: CASSVDLGSGETQYF. CDR3 in DNA: TGTGCCAGCAGCGTAGATTTAGGGTCGGGAGAGACCCAGTACTTC. The V and J genes are TRBV9 and TRBJ2-5; D is unresolved. Per the germline V gene, CDR1 is SGDLS and CDR2 is YYNGEE. V was pared by 0 bases and J by 4 bases, with 13 bases between. The CDR3 is made up of 15 amino acids.

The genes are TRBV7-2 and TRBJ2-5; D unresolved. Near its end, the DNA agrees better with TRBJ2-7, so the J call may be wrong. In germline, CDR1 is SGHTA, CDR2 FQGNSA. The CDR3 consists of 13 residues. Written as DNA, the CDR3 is TGTGCCAGCAGCTTAGCCCCAACCTACGAGCAGTACTTC. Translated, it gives CASSLAPTYEQYF.

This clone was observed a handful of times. DNA for the CDR3: TGTGCCAGCAGTTTATCCAGGACAGTATTGCCCCAGCATTTT. This codes for CASSLSRTVLPQHF. The V gene is TRBV27, the J gene TRBJ1-5; a possible D gene is TRBD1 (6 bases). Per the germline V gene, CDR1 is MNHEY and CDR2 is SMNVEV (reference sequence). The CDR3 spans 14 residues. V was shortened by 0 bases and J by 9 bases, with 12 bases between the two germline ends.

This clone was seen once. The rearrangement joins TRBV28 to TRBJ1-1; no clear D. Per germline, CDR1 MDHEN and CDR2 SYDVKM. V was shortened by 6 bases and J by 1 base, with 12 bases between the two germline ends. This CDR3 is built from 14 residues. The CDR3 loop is CASRLEGSNTEAFF. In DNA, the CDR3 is TGTGCCAGCAGGCTGGAAGGTTCGAACACTGAAGCTTTCTTT.

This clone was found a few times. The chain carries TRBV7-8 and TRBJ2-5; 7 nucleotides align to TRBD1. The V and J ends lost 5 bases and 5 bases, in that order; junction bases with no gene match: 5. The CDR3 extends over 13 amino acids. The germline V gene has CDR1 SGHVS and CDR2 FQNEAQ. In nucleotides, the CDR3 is TGTGCCAGCAGCAAGACAGGGTTGGAGACCCAGTACTTC. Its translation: CASSKTGLETQYF.

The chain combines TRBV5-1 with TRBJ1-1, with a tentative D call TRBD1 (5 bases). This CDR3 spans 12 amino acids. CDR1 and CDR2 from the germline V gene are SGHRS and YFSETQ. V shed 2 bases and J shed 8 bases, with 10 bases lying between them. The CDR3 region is CASSLGQAEAFF. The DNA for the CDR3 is TGCGCCAGCAGCTTAGGACAAGCCGAAGCTTTCTTT.

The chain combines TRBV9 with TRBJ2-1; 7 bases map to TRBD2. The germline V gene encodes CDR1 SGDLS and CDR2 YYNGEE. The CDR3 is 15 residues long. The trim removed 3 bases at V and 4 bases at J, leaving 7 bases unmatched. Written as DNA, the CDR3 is TGTGCCAGCAGCGCCCCCGGGACTACTTACAATGAGCAGTTCTTC. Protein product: CASSAPGTTYNEQFF.

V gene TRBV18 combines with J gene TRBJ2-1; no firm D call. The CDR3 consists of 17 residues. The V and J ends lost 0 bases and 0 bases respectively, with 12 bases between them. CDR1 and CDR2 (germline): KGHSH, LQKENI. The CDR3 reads CASSPPARFSSYNEQFF. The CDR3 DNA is TGTGCCAGCTCACCACCCGCGCGGTTCAGCTCCTACAATGAGCAGTTCTTC.

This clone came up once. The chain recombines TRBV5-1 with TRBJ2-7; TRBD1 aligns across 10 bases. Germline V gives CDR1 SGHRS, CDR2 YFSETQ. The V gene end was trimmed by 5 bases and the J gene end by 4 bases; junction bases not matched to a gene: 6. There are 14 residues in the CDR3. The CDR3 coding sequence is TGCGCCAGCAGTCGGCGGGACAGGGGTTACGAGCAGTACTTC. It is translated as CASSRRDRGYEQYF.

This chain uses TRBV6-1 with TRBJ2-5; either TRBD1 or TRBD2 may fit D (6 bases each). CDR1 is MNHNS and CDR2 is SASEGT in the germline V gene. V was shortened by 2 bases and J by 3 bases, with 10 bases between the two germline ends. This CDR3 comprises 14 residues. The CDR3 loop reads CASSEKGGEETQYF. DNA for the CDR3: TGTGCCAGCAGTGAAAAGGGGGGCGAAGAGACCCAGTACTTC.

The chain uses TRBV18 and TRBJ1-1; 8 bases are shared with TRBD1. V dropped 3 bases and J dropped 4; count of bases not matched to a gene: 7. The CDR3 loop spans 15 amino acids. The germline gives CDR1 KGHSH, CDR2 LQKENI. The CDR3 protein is CASSPSTGGITEAFF. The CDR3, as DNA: TGTGCCAGCTCACCTTCAACAGGGGGTATCACTGAAGCTTTCTTT. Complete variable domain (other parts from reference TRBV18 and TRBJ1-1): NAGVMQNPRHLVRRRGQEARLRCSPMKGHSHVYWYRQLPEEGLKFMVYLQKENIIDESGMPKERFSAEFPKEGPSILRIQQVVRGDSAAYFCASSPSTGGITEAFFGQGTRLTVV.

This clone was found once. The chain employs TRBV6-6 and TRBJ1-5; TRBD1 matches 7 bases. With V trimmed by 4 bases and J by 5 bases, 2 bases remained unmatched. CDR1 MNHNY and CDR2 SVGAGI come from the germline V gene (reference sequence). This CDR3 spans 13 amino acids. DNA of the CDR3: TGTGCCAGCAGTTCCCAGGGGGATCAGCCCCAGCATTTT. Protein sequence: CASSSQGDQPQHF.

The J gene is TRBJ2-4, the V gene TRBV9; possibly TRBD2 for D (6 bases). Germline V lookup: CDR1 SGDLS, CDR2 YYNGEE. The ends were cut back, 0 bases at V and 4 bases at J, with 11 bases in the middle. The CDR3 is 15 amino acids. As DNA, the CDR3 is TGTGCCAGCAGCGTAGCGGGAGTGGCAAAAAACATTCAGTACTTC. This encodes CASSVAGVAKNIQYF.

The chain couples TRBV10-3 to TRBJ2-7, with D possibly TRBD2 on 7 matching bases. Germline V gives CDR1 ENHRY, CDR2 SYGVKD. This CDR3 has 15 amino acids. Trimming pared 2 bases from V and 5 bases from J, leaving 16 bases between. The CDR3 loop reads CAISELAAGVDEQYF. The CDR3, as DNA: TGTGCCATCAGTGAGCTAGCGGCAGGGGTCGACGAGCAGTACTTC.

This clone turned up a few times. The CDR3 here is CASSLNGRAINEQFF. The CDR3 coding sequence is TGTGCCAGCAGCTTAAATGGGAGGGCCATCAATGAGCAGTTCTTC. This chain joins TRBV7-3 and TRBJ2-1; 7 bases align to TRBD2. V gave up 1 base and J gave up 6 bases; unmatched junction bases: 6. This CDR3 contains 15 residues. In germline, CDR1 is SGHTA, CDR2 FQGTGA.

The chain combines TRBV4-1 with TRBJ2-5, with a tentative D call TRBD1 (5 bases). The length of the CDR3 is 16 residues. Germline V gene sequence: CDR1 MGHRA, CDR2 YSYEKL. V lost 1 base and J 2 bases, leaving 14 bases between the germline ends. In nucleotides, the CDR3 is TGCGCCAGCAGCCAAGTGGATTGGGGCTCGCAAGAGACCCAGTACTTC. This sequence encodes CASSQVDWGSQETQYF.

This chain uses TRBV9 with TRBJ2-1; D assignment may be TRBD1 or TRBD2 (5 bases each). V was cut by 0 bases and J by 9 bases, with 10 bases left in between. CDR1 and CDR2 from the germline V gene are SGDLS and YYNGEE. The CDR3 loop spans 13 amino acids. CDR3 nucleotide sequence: TGTGCCAGCAGCGTAGCGGGACGAGGTGAGCAGTTCTTC. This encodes CASSVAGRGEQFF. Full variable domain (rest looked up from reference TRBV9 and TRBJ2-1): DSGVTQTPKHLITATGQRVTLRCSPRSGDLSVYWYQQSLDQGLQFLIQYYNGEERAKGNILERFSAQQFPDLHSELNLSSLELGDSALYFCASSVAGRGEQFFGPGTRLTVL.

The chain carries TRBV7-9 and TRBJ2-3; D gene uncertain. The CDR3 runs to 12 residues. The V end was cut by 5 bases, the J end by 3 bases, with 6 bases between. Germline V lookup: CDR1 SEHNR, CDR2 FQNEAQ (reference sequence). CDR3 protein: CASSPETDTQYF. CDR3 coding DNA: TGTGCCAGCAGCCCGGAGACAGATACGCAGTATTTT. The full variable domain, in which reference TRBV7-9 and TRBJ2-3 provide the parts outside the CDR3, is DTGVSQNPRHKITKRGQNVTFRCDPISEHNRLYWYRQTLGQGPEFLTYFQNEAQLEKSRLLSDRFSAERPKGSFSTLEIQRTEQGDSAMYLCASSPETDTQYFGPGTRLTVL.

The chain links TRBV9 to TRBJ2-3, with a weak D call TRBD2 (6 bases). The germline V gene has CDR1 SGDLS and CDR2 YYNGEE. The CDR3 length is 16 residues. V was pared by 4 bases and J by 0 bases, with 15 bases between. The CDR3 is CASSPGAGQSTDTQYF. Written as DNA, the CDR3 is TGTGCCAGCAGCCCCGGGGCGGGGCAGAGCACAGATACGCAGTATTTT.

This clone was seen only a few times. CDR3 region: CASSLEAGQNEQFF. The DNA for the CDR3 is TGTGCCAGCAGCTTAGAGGCGGGGCAAAATGAGCAGTTCTTC. The chain links TRBV11-2 to TRBJ2-1, with a tentative D call TRBD2 (6 bases). The germline V gene encodes CDR1 SGHAT and CDR2 FQNNGV. V was clipped by 0 bases and J by 7 bases, with 10 bases between them. The CDR3 length is 14 residues.

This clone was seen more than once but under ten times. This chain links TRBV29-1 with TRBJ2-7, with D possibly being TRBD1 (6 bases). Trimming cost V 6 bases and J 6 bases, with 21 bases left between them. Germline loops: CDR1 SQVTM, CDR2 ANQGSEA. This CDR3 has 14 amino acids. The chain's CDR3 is CSVGDNTGLGEQYF. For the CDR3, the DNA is TGCAGCGTGGGGGACAATACCGGATTAGGCGAGCAGTACTTC.

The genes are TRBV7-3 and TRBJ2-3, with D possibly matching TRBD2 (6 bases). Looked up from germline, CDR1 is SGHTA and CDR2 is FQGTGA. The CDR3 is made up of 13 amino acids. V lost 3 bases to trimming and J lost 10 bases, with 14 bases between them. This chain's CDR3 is CASSFSDYAPQYF. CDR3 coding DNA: TGTGCCAGCAGCTTTTCGGACTACGCACCGCAGTATTTT.

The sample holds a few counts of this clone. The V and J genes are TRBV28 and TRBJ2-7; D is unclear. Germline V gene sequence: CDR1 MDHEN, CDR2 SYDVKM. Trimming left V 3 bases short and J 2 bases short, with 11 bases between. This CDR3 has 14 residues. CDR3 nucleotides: TGTGCCAGCAGTTTTGGAGTAAACCCCTACGAGCAGTACTTC. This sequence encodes CASSFGVNPYEQYF. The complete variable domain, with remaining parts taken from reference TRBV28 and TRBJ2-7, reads DVKVTQSSRYLVKRTGEKVFLECVQDMDHENMFWYRQDPGLGLRLIYFSYDVKMKEKGDIPEGYSVSREKKERFSLILESASTNQTSMYLCASSFGVNPYEQYFGPGTRLTVT.

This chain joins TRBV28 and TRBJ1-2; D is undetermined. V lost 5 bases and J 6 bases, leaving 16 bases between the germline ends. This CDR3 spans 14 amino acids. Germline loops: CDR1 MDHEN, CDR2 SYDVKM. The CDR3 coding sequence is TGTGCCAGCAGTCTTACAGTCGCAGTAGATGGCTACACCTTC. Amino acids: CASSLTVAVDGYTF.

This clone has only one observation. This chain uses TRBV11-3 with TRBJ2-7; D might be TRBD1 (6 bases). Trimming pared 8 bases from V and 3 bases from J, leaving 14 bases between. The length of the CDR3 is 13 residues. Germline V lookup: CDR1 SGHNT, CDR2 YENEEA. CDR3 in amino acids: CASGSGHGYEQYF. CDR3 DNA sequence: TGTGCCAGCGGTTCGGGACACGGCTACGAGCAGTACTTC.

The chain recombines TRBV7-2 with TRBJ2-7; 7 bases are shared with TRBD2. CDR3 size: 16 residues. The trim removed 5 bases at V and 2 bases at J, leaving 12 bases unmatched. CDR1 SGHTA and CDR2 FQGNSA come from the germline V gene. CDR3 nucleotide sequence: TGTGCCAGCAGCCCCCGTGGGGCTAGCGGACCCTACGAGCAGTACTTC. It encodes CASSPRGASGPYEQYF.